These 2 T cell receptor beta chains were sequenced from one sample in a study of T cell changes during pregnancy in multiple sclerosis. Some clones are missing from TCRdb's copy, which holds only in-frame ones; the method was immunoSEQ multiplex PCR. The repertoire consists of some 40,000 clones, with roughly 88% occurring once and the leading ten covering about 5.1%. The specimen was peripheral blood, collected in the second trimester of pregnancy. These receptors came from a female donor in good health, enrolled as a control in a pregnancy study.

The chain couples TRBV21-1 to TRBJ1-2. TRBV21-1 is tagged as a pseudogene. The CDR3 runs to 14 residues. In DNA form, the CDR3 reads TGTGCCAGCAGCAAAGTCACTTCCGGGGGGGCAGAGCACTTC. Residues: CASSKVTSGGAEHF.

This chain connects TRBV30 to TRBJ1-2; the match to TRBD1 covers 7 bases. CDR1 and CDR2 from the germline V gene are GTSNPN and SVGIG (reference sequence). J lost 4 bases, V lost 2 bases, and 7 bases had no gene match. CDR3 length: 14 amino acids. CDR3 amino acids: CAWSQEGAGYGYTF. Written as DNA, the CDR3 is TGTGCCTGGAGTCAAGAGGGGGCGGGCTATGGCTACACCTTC.